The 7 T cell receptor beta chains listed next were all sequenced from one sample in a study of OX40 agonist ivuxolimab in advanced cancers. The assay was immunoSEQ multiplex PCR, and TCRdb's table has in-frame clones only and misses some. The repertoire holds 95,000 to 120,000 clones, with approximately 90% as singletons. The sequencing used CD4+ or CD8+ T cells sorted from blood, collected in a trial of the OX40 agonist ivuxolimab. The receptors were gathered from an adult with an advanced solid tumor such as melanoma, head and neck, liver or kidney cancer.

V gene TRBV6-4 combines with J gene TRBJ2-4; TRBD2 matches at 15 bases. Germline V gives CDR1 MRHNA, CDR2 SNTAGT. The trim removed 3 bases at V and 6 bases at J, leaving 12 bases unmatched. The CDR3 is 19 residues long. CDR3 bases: TGTGCCAGCAGTGAAACTTGGACTAGCGGGGGGGCCAGGTTAAACATTCAGTACTTC. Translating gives CASSETWTSGGARLNIQYF.

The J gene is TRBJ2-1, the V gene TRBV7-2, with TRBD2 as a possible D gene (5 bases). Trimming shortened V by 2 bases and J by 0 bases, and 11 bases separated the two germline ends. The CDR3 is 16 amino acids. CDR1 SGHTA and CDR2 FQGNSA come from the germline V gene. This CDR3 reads CASSLSDYSSYNEQFF. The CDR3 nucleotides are TGTGCCAGCAGCTTATCCGACTACAGCTCCTACAATGAGCAGTTCTTC.

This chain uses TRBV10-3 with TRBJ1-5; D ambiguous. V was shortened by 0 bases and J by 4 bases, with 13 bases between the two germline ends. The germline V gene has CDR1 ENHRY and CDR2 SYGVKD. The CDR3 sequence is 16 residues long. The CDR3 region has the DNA TGTGCCATCAGTGAGTCCGGGGAAGTGGTAAATCAGCCCCAGCATTTT. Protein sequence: CAISESGEVVNQPQHF.

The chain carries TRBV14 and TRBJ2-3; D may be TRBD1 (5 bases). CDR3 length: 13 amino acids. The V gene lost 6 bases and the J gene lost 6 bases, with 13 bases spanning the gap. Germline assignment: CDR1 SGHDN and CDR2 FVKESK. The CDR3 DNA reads TGTGCCAGCAGAAAGACAGCGACCGATACGCAGTATTTT. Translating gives CASRKTATDTQYF.

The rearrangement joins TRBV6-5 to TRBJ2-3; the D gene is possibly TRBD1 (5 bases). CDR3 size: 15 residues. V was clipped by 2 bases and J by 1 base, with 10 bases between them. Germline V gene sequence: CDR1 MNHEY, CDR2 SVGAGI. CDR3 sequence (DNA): TGTGCCAGCAGTTACAGGGGATCCGGCACAGATACGCAGTATTTT. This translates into CASSYRGSGTDTQYF.

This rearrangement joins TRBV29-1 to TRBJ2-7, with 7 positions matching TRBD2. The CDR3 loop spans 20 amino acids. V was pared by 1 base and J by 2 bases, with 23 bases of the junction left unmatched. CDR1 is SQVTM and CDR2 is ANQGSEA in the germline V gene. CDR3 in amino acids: CSVEAWGGWRKSGNAYEQYF. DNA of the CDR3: TGCAGCGTTGAAGCGTGGGGGGGGTGGCGAAAAAGCGGGAATGCCTACGAGCAGTACTTC.

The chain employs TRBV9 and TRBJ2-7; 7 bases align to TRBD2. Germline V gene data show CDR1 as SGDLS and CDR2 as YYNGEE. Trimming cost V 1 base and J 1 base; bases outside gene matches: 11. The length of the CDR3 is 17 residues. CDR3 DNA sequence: TGTGCCAGCAGCGTAAGGCTAGCGGAGATCGAGTCCTACGAGCAGTACTTC. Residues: CASSVRLAEIESYEQYF.